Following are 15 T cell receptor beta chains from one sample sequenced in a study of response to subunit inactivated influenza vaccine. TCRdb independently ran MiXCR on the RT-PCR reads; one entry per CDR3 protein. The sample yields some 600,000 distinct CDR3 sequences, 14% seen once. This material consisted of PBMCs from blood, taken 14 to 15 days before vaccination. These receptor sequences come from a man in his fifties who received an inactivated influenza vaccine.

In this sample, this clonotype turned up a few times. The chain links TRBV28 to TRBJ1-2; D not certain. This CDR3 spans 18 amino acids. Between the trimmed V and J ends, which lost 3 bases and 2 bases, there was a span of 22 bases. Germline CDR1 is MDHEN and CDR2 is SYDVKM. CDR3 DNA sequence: TGTGCCAGCAGTTTTTGGGGAGGGCTGAGAACACTAAACTATGGCTACACCTTC. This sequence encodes CASSFWGGLRTLNYGYTF.

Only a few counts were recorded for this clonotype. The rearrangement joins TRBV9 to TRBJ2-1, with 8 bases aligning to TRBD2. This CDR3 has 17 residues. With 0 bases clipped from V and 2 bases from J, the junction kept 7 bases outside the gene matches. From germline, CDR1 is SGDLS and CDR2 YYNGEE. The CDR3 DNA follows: TGTGCCAGCAGCGTAGGACGTATCGGGGGGGCCTACAATGAGCAGTTCTTC. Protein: CASSVGRIGGAYNEQFF.

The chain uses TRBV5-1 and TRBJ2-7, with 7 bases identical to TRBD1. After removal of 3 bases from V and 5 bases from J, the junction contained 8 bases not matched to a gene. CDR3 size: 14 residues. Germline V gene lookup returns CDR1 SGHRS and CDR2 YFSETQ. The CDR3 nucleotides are TGCGCCAGCAGCTCCCAGGGGGTGGGAGACGAGCAGTACTTC. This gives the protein CASSSQGVGDEQYF. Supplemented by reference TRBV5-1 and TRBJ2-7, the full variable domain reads KAGVTQTPRYLIKTRGQQVTLSCSPISGHRSVSWYQQTPGQGLQFLFEYFSETQRNKGNFPGRFSGRQFSNSRSEMNVSTLELGDSALYLCASSSQGVGDEQYFGPGTRLTVT.

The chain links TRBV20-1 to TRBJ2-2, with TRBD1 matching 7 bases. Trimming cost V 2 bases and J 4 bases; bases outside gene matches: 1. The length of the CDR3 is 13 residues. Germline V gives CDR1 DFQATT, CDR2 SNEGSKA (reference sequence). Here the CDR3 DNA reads TGCAGTGCTAGATACAGGGGCACCGGGGAGCTGTTTTTT. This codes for CSARYRGTGELFF.

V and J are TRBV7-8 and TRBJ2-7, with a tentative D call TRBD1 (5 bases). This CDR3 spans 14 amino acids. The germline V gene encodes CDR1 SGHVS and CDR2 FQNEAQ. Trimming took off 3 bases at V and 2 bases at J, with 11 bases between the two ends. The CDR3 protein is CASSLGRFTYEQYF. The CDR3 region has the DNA TGTGCCAGCAGCTTGGGGCGGTTCACCTACGAGCAGTACTTC.

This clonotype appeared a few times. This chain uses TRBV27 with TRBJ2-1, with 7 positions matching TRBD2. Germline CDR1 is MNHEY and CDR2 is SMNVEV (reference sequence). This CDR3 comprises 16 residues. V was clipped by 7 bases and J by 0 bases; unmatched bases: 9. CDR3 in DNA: TGTGCCAGCACCACCAGCGGGGCTAGCTCCTACAATGAGCAGTTCTTC. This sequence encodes CASTTSGASSYNEQFF.

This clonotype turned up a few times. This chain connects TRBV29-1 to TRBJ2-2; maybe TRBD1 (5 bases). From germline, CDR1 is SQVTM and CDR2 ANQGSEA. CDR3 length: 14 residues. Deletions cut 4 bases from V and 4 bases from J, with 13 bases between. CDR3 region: CSVVLRGRTGELFF. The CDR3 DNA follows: TGCAGCGTTGTATTAAGGGGTCGCACCGGGGAGCTGTTTTTT.

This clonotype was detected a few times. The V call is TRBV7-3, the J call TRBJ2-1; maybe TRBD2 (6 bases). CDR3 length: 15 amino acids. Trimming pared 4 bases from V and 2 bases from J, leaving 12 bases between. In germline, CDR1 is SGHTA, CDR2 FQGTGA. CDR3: CASSYGLTTYNEQFF. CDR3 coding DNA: TGTGCCAGCAGCTACGGACTAACTACCTACAATGAGCAGTTCTTC.

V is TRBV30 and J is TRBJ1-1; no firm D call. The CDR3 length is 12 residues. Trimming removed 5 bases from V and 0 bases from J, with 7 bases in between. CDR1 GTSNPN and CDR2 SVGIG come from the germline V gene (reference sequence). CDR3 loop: CAWGQLNTEAFF. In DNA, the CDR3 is TGTGCCTGGGGGCAGCTGAACACTGAAGCTTTCTTT. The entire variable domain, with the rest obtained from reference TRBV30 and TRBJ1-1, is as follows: SQTIHQWPATLVQPVGSPLSLECTVEGTSNPNLYWYRQAAGRGLQLLFYSVGIGQISSEVPQNLSASRPQDRQFILSSKKLLLSDSGFYLCAWGQLNTEAFFGQGTRLTVV.

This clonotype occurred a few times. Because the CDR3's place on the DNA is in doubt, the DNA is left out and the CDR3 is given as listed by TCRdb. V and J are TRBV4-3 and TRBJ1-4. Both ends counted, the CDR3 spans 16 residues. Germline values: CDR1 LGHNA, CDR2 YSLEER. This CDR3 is CASSQVSNFGNEKLFF.

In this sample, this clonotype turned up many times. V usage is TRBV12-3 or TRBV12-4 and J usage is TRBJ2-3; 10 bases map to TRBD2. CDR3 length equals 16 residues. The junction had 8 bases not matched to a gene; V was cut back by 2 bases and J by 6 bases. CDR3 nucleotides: TGTGCCAGCAGTTTACTGCAGCGGGGGGGCGCTGATACGCAGTATTTT. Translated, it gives CASSLLQRGGADTQYF.

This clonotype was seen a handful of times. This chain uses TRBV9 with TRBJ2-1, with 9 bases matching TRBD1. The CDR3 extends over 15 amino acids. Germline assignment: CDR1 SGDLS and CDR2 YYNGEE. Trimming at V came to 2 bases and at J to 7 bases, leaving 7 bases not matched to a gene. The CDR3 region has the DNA TGTGCCAGCAGCGTCACCGGGACAGGGAGAAATGAGCAGTTCTTC. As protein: CASSVTGTGRNEQFF.

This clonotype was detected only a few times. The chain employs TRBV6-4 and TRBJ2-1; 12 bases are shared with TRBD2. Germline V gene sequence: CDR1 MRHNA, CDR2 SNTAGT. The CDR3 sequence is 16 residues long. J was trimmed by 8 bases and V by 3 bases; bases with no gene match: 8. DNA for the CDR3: TGTGCCAGCAGTGAGCAGACTAGCGGGGGTCTGGATGAGCAGTTCTTC. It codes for CASSEQTSGGLDEQFF.

CDR3: CASSLYTGNTEAFF. CDR3 DNA: TGTGCCAGCAGCTTATACACAGGGAACACTGAAGCTTTCTTT. This chain links TRBV7-9 with TRBJ1-1, with a possible D match to TRBD1 (5 bases). CDR3 length equals 14 residues. Germline-derived CDR1 and CDR2 are SEHNR and FQNEAQ (reference sequence). V lost 2 bases and J lost 1, with 8 bases in between. The full variable domain, rest sourced from reference TRBV7-9 and TRBJ1-1, is DTGVSQNPRHKITKRGQNVTFRCDPISEHNRLYWYRQTLGQGPEFLTYFQNEAQLEKSRLLSDRFSAERPKGSFSTLEIQRTEQGDSAMYLCASSLYTGNTEAFFGQGTRLTVV.

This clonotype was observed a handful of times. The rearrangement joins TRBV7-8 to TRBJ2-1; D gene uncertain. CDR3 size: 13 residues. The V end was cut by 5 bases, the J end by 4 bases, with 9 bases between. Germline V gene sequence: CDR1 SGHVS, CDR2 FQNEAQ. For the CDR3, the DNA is TGTGCCAGCAGCCCTGCGCGGTACAATGAGCAGTTCTTC. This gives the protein CASSPARYNEQFF.